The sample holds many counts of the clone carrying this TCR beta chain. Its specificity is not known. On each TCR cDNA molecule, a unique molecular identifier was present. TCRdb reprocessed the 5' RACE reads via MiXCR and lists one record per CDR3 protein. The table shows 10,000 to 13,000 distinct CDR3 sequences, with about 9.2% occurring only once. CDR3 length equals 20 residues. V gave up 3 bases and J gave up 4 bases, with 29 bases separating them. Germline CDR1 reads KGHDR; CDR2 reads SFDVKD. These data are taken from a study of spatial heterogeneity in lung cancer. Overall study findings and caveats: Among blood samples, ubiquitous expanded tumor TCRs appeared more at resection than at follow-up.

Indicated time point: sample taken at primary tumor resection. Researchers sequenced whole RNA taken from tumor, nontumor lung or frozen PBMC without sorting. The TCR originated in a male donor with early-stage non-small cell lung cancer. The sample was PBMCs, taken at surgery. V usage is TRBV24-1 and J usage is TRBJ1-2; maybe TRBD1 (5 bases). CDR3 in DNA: TGTGCCACCAGTGATCCAACTCCAAGGCCTTCTCGGGGCCTCTTCTATGGCTACACCTTC. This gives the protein CATSDPTPRPSRGLFYGYTF.